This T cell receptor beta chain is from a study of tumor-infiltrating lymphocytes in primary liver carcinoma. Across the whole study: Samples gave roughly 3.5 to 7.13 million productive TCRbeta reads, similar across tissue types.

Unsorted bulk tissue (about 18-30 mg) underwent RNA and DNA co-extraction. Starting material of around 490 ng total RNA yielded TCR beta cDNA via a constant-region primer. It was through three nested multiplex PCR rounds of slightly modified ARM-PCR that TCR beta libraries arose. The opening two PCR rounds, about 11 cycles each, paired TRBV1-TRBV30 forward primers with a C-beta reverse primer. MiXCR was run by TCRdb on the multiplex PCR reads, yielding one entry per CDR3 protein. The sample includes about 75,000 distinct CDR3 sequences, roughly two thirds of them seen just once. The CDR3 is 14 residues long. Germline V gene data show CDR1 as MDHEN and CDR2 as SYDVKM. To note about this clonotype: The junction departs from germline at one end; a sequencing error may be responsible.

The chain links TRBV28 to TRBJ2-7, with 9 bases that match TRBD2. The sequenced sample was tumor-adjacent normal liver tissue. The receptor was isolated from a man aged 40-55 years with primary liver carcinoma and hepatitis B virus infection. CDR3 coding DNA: TGTGCTAGCAGTACGCTAGCGGGGATCTGCGAGCAGTACTTC. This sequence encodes CASSTLAGICEQYF.